This T cell receptor (beta chain) originates from a study of STAT5B mutations in CD4+ large granular lymphocyte leukemia. The overall study: Among healthy donors, a particular HLA allele went with more CDR3 'QG' motifs. Overall study findings and caveats: Compared with healthy controls (2/35), patient top clones favored TRBV06 (8/27). CD4-sorted patient repertoires seemed more clonal than healthy CD4+ repertoires.

This was a survey-level run. Measured with immunoSEQ multiplex PCR; TCRdb has only the in-frame clones, and not every one. The sample has about 26,000 clones, 65% to 80% seen once. The CDR3 is 14 amino acids. Germline loops: CDR1 LNHNV, CDR2 YYDKDF (reference sequence). With respect to this clone: Its matching antigen is unknown. The conserved phenylalanine or tryptophan is not found at the CDR3 terminus, so this likely reflects a read error.

J is TRBJ1-1 and V is TRBV15; a possible D gene is TRBD1 (5 bases). The origin of this receptor is a human donor in good health. Sequenced material: CD4+ T cells from blood buffy coats. CDR3 nucleotides: TGTGCTATCGGACCGGGACGTAGTTACACTGAAGCTTTCTCT. Its protein product is CAIGPGRSYTEAFS.